A single sample is the source of the 21 T cell receptor beta chains below, sequenced in a study of blood T cell repertoires in COVID-19. Profiling relied on immunoSEQ multiplex PCR, and the TCRdb table lists in-frame clones only, not all of them. The sample carries approximately 170,000 clones, about 80% recorded once. The sequencing sample was made of peripheral blood. All receptors come from a man between 65 and 80 years old with active or convalescent COVID-19.

This clone has only a few counts. The final CDR3 position lacks the conserved phenylalanine or tryptophan, pointing to a likely read error. The chain is built from TRBV7-9 and TRBJ1-1, with D possibly TRBD1 on 5 matching bases. Gene TRBJ2-2 matches the end of the DNA better, so the J call may be wrong. Germline V CDR1 and CDR2: SEHNR, FQNEAQ (reference sequence). The CDR3 runs to 11 residues. The CDR3 loop reads CASSTVRGLFV. The CDR3 nucleotides read TGTGCCAGCAGCACCGTTAGGGGGCTGTTTGTG.

The V and J genes are TRBV4-1 and TRBJ2-3; 7 positions agree with TRBD1. J lost 2 bases, V lost 1 base, and 3 bases had no gene match. The CDR3 extends over 15 amino acids. Germline V lookup: CDR1 MGHRA, CDR2 YSYEKL. The CDR3 sequence is CASSQGQGYTDTQYF. The CDR3 DNA reads as TGCGCCAGCAGCCAAGGACAGGGTTACACAGATACGCAGTATTTT.

The rearrangement joins TRBV19 to TRBJ2-7, with TRBD1 matching over 9 bases. The CDR3 length is 15 residues. Germline CDR1 LNHDA, CDR2 SQIVND (reference sequence). J was trimmed by 7 bases and V by 10 bases; bases with no gene match: 17. CDR3 sequence reads: CATQGVGQGILEQYF. DNA for the CDR3: TGTGCCACCCAGGGGGTGGGACAGGGTATTTTGGAGCAGTACTTC.

This clone was observed a handful of times. V and J are TRBV7-9 and TRBJ1-5; 7 positions match TRBD1. The CDR3 runs to 15 residues. The germline gives CDR1 SEHNR, CDR2 FQNEAQ (reference sequence). Trimming cost V 5 bases and J 4 bases; bases outside gene matches: 8. For the CDR3, the DNA is TGTGCCAGCAGCCCACTAGGGACAGAGAATCAGCCCCAGCATTTT. Protein: CASSPLGTENQPQHF.

The chain couples TRBV29-1 to TRBJ1-1; a possible D gene is TRBD1 (5 bases). This CDR3 is 16 amino acids long. CDR1 SQVTM and CDR2 ANQGSEA come from the germline V gene. The ends were cut back, 3 bases at V and 5 bases at J, with 22 bases in the middle. CDR3 sequence reads: CSVEQPLGGDRTEAFF. CDR3 DNA: TGCAGCGTTGAGCAACCCCTCGGGGGGGATCGGACTGAAGCTTTCTTT.

The chain links TRBV27 to TRBJ1-1; perhaps TRBD1 as D (5 bases). CDR3 size: 15 residues. V dropped 11 bases and J dropped 5 bases, with 24 bases sitting between them. Germline CDR1 reads MNHEY; CDR2 reads SMNVEV (reference sequence). The DNA for the CDR3 is TGTGCCGCCTCGGCCATAGCAGGGCGACGGACTGAAGCTTTCTTT. It codes for CAASAIAGRRTEAFF.

The V gene is TRBV29-1, the J gene TRBJ2-1; possible D gene TRBD1, 5 bases. Per germline, CDR1 SQVTM and CDR2 ANQGSEA. V dropped 4 bases and J dropped 5 bases, with 12 bases sitting between them. The CDR3 consists of 13 residues. The CDR3 DNA follows: TGCAGCGTTGTCATAGTCAGGGACAATGAGCAGTTCTTC. As protein: CSVVIVRDNEQFF.

The gene calls are TRBV9 and TRBJ1-4; D perhaps matches TRBD1 (5 bases). Trimming left V 4 bases short and J 10 bases short, with 23 bases between. The CDR3 extends over 16 amino acids. Germline V gives CDR1 SGDLS, CDR2 YYNGEE. CDR3 in DNA: TGTGCCAGCAGCCCCCAAGGGGACGGGGGTGTTGGAAAACTGTTTTTT. It translates to CASSPQGDGGVGKLFF.

The chain joins TRBV5-1 to TRBJ2-5, with D hard to call. Germline loops: CDR1 SGHRS, CDR2 YFSETQ. The V and J ends lost 2 bases and 5 bases respectively, with 16 bases between them. The CDR3 is made up of 15 amino acids. This chain's CDR3 is CASSFQDPEVETQYF. CDR3 coding DNA: TGCGCCAGCAGCTTTCAAGACCCCGAGGTGGAGACCCAGTACTTC.

V is TRBV18 and J is TRBJ1-4; 9 nucleotides agree with TRBD1. The CDR3 sequence is 17 residues long. Losses at the gene ends were 2 bases for V and 3 bases for J; bases not matched to a gene: 7. Germline V CDR1 and CDR2: KGHSH, LQKENI. This CDR3 reads CASSPSTGGAANEKLFF. CDR3 DNA sequence: TGTGCCAGCTCACCAAGCACAGGGGGCGCAGCTAATGAAAAACTGTTTTTT. The full variable domain, completed using reference TRBV18 and TRBJ1-4, is NAGVMQNPRHLVRRRGQEARLRCSPMKGHSHVYWYRQLPEEGLKFMVYLQKENIIDESGMPKERFSAEFPKEGPSILRIQQVVRGDSAAYFCASSPSTGGAANEKLFFGSGTQLSVL.

The rearrangement links TRBV4-1 to TRBJ2-2; D possibly corresponds to TRBD2 (5 bases). Trimming removed 4 bases from V and 6 bases from J, with 18 bases in between. The CDR3 totals 16 residues. Germline CDR1 is MGHRA and CDR2 is YSYEKL. The CDR3 reads CASSPALVIGAGELFF. DNA for the CDR3: TGCGCCAGCAGCCCCGCGTTGGTGATCGGGGCCGGGGAGCTGTTTTTT.

The chain employs TRBV5-1 and TRBJ2-3, with TRBD2 identical over 11 bases. There are 18 residues in the CDR3. Per germline, CDR1 SGHRS and CDR2 YFSETQ. The ends lost 0 bases at V and 1 base at J; junction bases unmatched: 7. The CDR3 here is CASSLAVAGGPGTDTQYF. The CDR3 bases are TGCGCCAGCAGCTTGGCGGTAGCGGGGGGGCCCGGCACAGATACGCAGTATTTT.

The V and J genes are TRBV7-9 and TRBJ1-2; D gene uncertain. This CDR3 contains 11 residues. The V gene lost 3 bases and the J gene lost 7 bases, with 6 bases spanning the gap. Germline-derived CDR1 and CDR2 are SEHNR and FQNEAQ (reference sequence). Here the CDR3 reads CASSFLSGYTF. CDR3 nucleotides: TGTGCCAGCAGCTTCTTATCTGGCTACACCTTC.

The chain links TRBV29-1 to TRBJ2-3; 7 nucleotides line up with TRBD1. This CDR3 comprises 16 residues. V gave up 7 bases and J gave up 0 bases; unmatched junction bases: 13. The germline CDR1 and CDR2 sequences are SQVTM and ANQGSEA. The CDR3 is CSARPRQGMSTDTQYF. Here the CDR3 DNA reads TGCAGCGCCCGCCCCCGACAGGGTATGAGCACAGATACGCAGTATTTT.

The chain employs TRBV5-1 and TRBJ1-1, with D perhaps TRBD1 (6 bases). V lost 0 bases to trimming and J lost 0 bases, with 15 bases between them. The CDR3 runs to 17 residues. Germline V lookup: CDR1 SGHRS, CDR2 YFSETQ. DNA for the CDR3: TGCGCCAGCAGCTTGGGGGGGCCCGGGACCGTGAACACTGAAGCTTTCTTT. Its protein product is CASSLGGPGTVNTEAFF.

The V and J genes are TRBV12-3 or TRBV12-4 and TRBJ2-1; D may be TRBD1 (6 bases). The CDR3 extends over 12 amino acids. V was pared by 5 bases and J by 9 bases, with 11 bases between. CDR3 bases: TGTGCCAGCAGTCCTACAGGGCTTGAGCAGTTCTTC. Protein sequence: CASSPTGLEQFF.

The chain carries TRBV19 and TRBJ2-7; D unresolved. The V and J ends lost 10 bases and 2 bases respectively, with 9 bases between them. This CDR3 is built from 11 residues. Germline lookup yields CDR1 LNHDA and CDR2 SQIVND (reference sequence). CDR3 loop: CATKTPYEQYF. The CDR3, as DNA: TGTGCCACTAAGACACCCTACGAGCAGTACTTC.

This chain links TRBV28 with TRBJ2-5; maybe TRBD2 (5 bases). Trimming pared 8 bases from V and 4 bases from J, leaving 14 bases between. The germline V gene has CDR1 MDHEN and CDR2 SYDVKM. CDR3 length: 13 amino acids. CDR3 nucleotides: TGTGCCAGCTGCCCGGGGAGCGGAGAGACCCAGTACTTC. Amino acid sequence: CASCPGSGETQYF.

This CDR3 is CAWSVLTGVSKNIQYF. Here the CDR3 DNA reads TGTGCCTGGAGTGTACTCACAGGGGTCTCCAAAAACATTCAGTACTTC. V is TRBV30 and J is TRBJ2-4; 7 bases are a match to TRBD1. Germline CDR1 reads GTSNPN; CDR2 reads SVGIG (reference sequence). The CDR3 is 16 residues long. The junction had 7 bases not matched to a gene; V was cut back by 0 bases and J by 2 bases.

This rearrangement joins TRBV19 to TRBJ2-5; the match to TRBD2 covers 10 bases. The V gene's germline CDR1 is LNHDA and CDR2 SQIVND (reference sequence). Trimming removed 5 bases from V and 2 bases from J; junction bases left unmatched: 5. CDR3 length: 15 residues. The CDR3 DNA reads as TGTGCCAGTAGTTCCAAAGCGGGAGGGCAAGAGACCCAGTACTTC. Translating it yields CASSSKAGGQETQYF. Drawing the rest from reference TRBV19 and TRBJ2-5, the complete variable domain is DGGITQSPKYLFRKEGQNVTLSCEQNLNHDAMYWYRQDPGQGLRLIYYSQIVNDFQKGDIAEGYSVSREKKESFPLTVTSAQKNPTAFYLCASSSKAGGQETQYFGPGTRLLVL.

J is TRBJ1-1 and V is TRBV7-2; D might be TRBD1 (5 bases). Per the germline V gene, CDR1 is SGHTA and CDR2 is FQGNSA. Trimming took off 5 bases at V and 12 bases at J, with 16 bases between the two ends. This CDR3 is built from 12 residues. The CDR3 region has the DNA TGTGCCAGCAGCCGTACAGGTCACGAGACTTTCTTT. As protein: CASSRTGHETFF.